This T cell receptor (beta chain) originates from a study of shared clonotypes between healthy human individuals. Whole-study findings and limits: Clonotype sharing among the donors was expected to vary with sequencing depth.

As for this clone: Antigen specificity is unknown.

Trimming removed 4 bases from V and 8 bases from J; junction bases left unmatched: 11. The CDR3 extends over 15 amino acids. Germline lookup yields CDR1 PRHDT and CDR2 FYEKMQ (reference sequence). Authors' methods: Without quality scores, immunoSEQ junctional reads could not be filtered like full-length reads. Produced via immunoSEQ multiplex PCR; TCRdb's table is partial and in-frame only. V and J calls and clone size follow that table, whereas D and trimming were derived from the DNA. The table lists roughly 2.1 million clones, 85% to 95% of them singletons. CD45RO-negative CD8 cells positively selected for CCR7 made up the naive population, which excluded terminally differentiated effector memory CD45RA+ cells.

The V call is TRBV13, the J call TRBJ2-1, with TRBD1 identical over 7 bases. The clonotype comes from a man younger than 35 in good health. Some clones in this sample may be carry-over from other donors' samples. Specimen: naive CD8+ T cells from PBMCs. In DNA form, the CDR3 reads TGTGCCAGCAGCTCAGCCGGGACAGTTGGGGATGAGCAGTTCTTC. It specifies CASSSAGTVGDEQFF.